This TCR beta chain was identified in a study of cytomegalovirus exposure and HLA in healthy donors. General study findings and limits: The authors enumerated 150 to 200 TCR beta chains as linked to cytomegalovirus.

As concerns this clone: Antigen unknown. This CDR3 is also generated by other DNA sequences in the sample.

Primers included in the PCR were 60 Vbeta and 13 Jbeta primers. TCRdb's copy holds only in-frame clones and misses some; the assay was immunoSEQ multiplex PCR. The repertoire holds roughly 130,000 clones, with 82% as singletons. The junction had 20 bases not matched to a gene; V was cut back by 2 bases and J by 6 bases. CDR1 KGHSH and CDR2 LQKENI come from the germline V gene. This CDR3 is built from 19 residues. The source of this sequence is a male donor in good health and CMV-seropositive. The V and J genes are TRBV18 and TRBJ2-7; 9 bases fit TRBD1. Specimen: PBMCs. For the CDR3, the DNA is TGTGCCAGCTCACCATTTATAACCGGAGCAGGACAGGGGTCGGGCGAGCAGTACTTC. Protein sequence: CASSPFITGAGQGSGEQYF.